Sequencing of this TCR beta chain was carried out in a study of blood T cells in healthy people across ages. Study at large: Roughly one uniquely barcoded beta molecule per two T cells was captured. The study, taken as a whole, reports: Naive CD4+ cell counts and diversity both ran higher in long-lived than in aged donors.

With a J-beta primer mix and a sample-barcoded 5' primer, a second PCR ran about 7 to 12 cycles. Every cDNA molecule carried a tag from a template-switch adaptor bearing 12 random nucleotides. TCRdb analysed the 5' RACE reads with MiXCR anew, one entry per CDR3 protein. Of roughly 800,000 distinct CDR3 sequences in the sample, about three fifths were seen once. This clonotype has more than one count but fewer than ten. No antigen is known for it. The germline CDR1 and CDR2 sequences are PRHDT and FYEKMQ (reference sequence). This CDR3 comprises 12 residues. The V end was cut by 0 bases, the J end by 8 bases, with 5 bases between.

This TCR was recovered from a man between 25 and 39 years old in good health. Sequenced material: blood. The chain carries TRBV13 and TRBJ2-1; D is uncertain. This chain's CDR3 is CASSLGTHEQFF. CDR3 in DNA: TGTGCCAGCAGCTTAGGTACTCATGAGCAGTTCTTC.